The clone carrying this TCR beta chain was detected a few times. The data were obtained in a study of control samples from healthy donors and cancer patients. Trimming at V came to 5 bases and at J to 3 bases, leaving 0 bases not matched to a gene. The CDR3 spans 13 residues. Germline CDR1 and CDR2: SEHNR and FQNEAQ (reference sequence). Clones were sequenced by immunoSEQ multiplex PCR, and TCRdb holds only the in-frame ones, with some missing. Among about 190,000 clones, 91% were seen once, and the ten largest hold less than 2%. Source material: blood. The chain recombines TRBV7-9 with TRBJ2-1, with 8 nucleotides matching TRBD2. This clonotype was sampled from a man aged 30 to 39 in good health. The CDR3 region is CASSRGGYNEQFF. The CDR3 DNA follows: TGTGCCAGCAGCCGGGGGGGCTACAATGAGCAGTTCTTC.